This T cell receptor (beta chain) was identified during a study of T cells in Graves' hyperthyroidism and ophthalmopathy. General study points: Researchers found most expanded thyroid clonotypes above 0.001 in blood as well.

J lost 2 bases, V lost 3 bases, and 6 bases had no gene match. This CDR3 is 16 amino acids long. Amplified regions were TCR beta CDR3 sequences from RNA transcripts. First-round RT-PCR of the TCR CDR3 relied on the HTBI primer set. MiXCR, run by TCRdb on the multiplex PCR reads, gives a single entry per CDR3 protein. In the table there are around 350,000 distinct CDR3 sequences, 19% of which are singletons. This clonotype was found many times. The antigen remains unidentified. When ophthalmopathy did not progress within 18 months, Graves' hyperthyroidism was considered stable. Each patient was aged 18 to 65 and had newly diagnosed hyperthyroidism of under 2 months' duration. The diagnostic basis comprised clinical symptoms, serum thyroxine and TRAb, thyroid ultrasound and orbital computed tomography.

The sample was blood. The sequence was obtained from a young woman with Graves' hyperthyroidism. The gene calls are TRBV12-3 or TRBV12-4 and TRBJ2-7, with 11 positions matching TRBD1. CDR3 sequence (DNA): TGTGCCAGCAGTTTCGTTAGGGGACAGGGGGCCTACGAGCAGTACTTC. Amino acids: CASSFVRGQGAYEQYF.